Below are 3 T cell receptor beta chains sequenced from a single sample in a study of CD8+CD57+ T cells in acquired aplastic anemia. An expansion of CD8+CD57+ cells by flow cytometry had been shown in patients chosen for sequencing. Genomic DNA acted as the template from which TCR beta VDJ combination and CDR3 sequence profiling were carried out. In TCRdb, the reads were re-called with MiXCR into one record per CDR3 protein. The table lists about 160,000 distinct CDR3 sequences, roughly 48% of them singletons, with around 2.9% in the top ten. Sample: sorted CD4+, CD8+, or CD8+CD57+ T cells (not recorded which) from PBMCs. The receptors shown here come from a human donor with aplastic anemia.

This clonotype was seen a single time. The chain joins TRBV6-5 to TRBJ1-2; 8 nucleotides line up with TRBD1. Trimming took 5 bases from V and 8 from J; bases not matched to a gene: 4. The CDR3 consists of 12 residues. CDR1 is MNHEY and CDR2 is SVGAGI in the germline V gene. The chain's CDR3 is CASSGQGGGYTF. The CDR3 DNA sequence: TGTGCCAGCAGTGGACAGGGTGGAGGCTACACCTTC.

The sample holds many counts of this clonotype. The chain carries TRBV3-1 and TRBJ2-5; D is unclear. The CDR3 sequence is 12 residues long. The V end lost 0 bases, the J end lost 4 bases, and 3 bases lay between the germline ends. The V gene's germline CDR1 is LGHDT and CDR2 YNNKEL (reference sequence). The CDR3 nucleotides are TGTGCCAGCAGCCAAGATTCAGAGACCCAGTACTTC. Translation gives CASSQDSETQYF.

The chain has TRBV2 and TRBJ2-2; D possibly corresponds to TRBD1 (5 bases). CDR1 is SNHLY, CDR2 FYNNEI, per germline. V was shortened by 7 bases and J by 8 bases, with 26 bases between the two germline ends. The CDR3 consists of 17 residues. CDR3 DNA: TGTGCCAGCATATCAGTTCAAATACGGATGGCAGGGGGGGAGCTGTTTTTT. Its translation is CASISVQIRMAGGELFF.